The 17 T cell receptor beta chains in this list originate from one sample, sequenced in a study of shared clonotypes between healthy human individuals. Measured with immunoSEQ multiplex PCR; TCRdb has only the in-frame clones, and not every one. Altogether some 2 million clones are present, 95% being singletons, with the ten largest covering roughly 0.13%. Sequenced material: naive CD4+ T cells sorted from blood. Stated subset: CD45RA+ positively selected. These receptors originate from a young man in good health.

In DNA, the CDR3 is TGTGCCAGCAGCTTGGACAGGGAAACTCAGCCCCAGCATTTT. Its translation is CASSLDRETQPQHF. The V gene is TRBV9, the J gene TRBJ1-5; 8 bases map to TRBD1. After removal of 4 bases from V and 6 bases from J, the junction contained 6 bases not matched to a gene. CDR3 length: 14 amino acids. Germline CDR1 is SGDLS and CDR2 is YYNGEE.

V usage is TRBV11-2 and J usage is TRBJ1-2, with 8 bases identical to TRBD1. This CDR3 comprises 13 residues. J lost 3 bases, V lost 5 bases, and 2 bases had no gene match. The V gene's germline CDR1 is SGHAT and CDR2 FQNNGV. CDR3 residues: CASSQTGDYGYTF. The CDR3 coding sequence is TGTGCCAGCAGCCAGACAGGGGACTATGGCTACACCTTC.

This clone was picked up one time. This chain joins TRBV18 and TRBJ1-4; D remains unclear. Looked up from germline, CDR1 is KGHSH and CDR2 is LQKENI. Deletions cut 1 base from V and 3 bases from J, with 6 bases between. The CDR3 has 14 residues. The CDR3 DNA reads as TGTGCCAGCTCACCACAGGATTCTAATGAAAAACTGTTTTTT. Its translation is CASSPQDSNEKLFF.

The chain has TRBV6-1 and TRBJ1-5, with 8 nucleotides matching TRBD1. V gave up 6 bases and J gave up 0 bases; unmatched junction bases: 10. From germline, CDR1 is MNHNS and CDR2 SASEGT. CDR3 size: 17 residues. The CDR3 nucleotides read TGTGCCAGCAGCGAAATACAGGGGGGGAATAGCAATCAGCCCCAGCATTTT. Protein sequence: CASSEIQGGNSNQPQHF.

In nucleotides, the CDR3 is TGTGCCAGCAGTGCTGACAGGGGGAACTACGAGCAGTACTTC. This translates into CASSADRGNYEQYF. The chain employs TRBV6-1 and TRBJ2-7; 9 nucleotides align to TRBD1. The CDR3 totals 14 residues. CDR1 is MNHNS, CDR2 SASEGT, per germline. Germline trimming cut 4 bases from V and 3 bases from J; bases unmatched to any gene: 4.

This clone has a single count. The chain employs TRBV5-1 and TRBJ2-7, with 7 bases that match TRBD1. The CDR3 is 13 amino acids. V shed 6 bases, J shed 6 bases, and the junction held 9 bases outside the gene matches. Germline values: CDR1 SGHRS, CDR2 YFSETQ. The DNA of the CDR3 is TGCGCCAGCAACGACAGGGAACTAGGCGAGCAGTACTTC. It encodes CASNDRELGEQYF.

J is TRBJ2-6 and V is TRBV19; TRBD1 matches at 12 bases. The germline V gene has CDR1 LNHDA and CDR2 SQIVND (reference sequence). This CDR3 spans 16 amino acids. The V gene end was trimmed by 7 bases and the J gene end by 2 bases; junction bases not matched to a gene: 3. This CDR3 is CASTGTGGAGANVLTF. CDR3 coding DNA: TGTGCCAGTACCGGGACAGGGGGCGCTGGGGCCAACGTCCTGACTTTC.

This sequence joins TRBV5-1 and TRBJ2-7; 8 bases are a match to TRBD2. Germline CDR1 and CDR2: SGHRS and YFSETQ. V was clipped by 0 bases and J by 2 bases; unmatched bases: 7. The CDR3 length is 16 residues. CDR3 nucleotides: TGCGCCAGCAGCTTGGGATCCAGCGGGGGACCCTACGAGCAGTACTTC. Its protein is CASSLGSSGGPYEQYF.

The V and J genes are TRBV11-2 and TRBJ1-2; D might be TRBD1 (5 bases). The length of the CDR3 is 17 residues. The germline CDR1 and CDR2 sequences are SGHAT and FQNNGV. V was cut by 4 bases and J by 4 bases, with 22 bases left in between. In DNA, the CDR3 is TGTGCCAGCAGCTCTCCCATAGGAACGGCAGGGACCTATGGCTACACCTTC. As protein: CASSSPIGTAGTYGYTF.

Turning to this clone: This sample also contains other DNA sequences that code for the same CDR3. The chain has TRBV7-9 and TRBJ1-1, with D possibly TRBD1 on 6 matching bases. V was cut by 3 bases and J by 4 bases, with 9 bases left in between. CDR3 size: 13 residues. The germline gives CDR1 SEHNR, CDR2 FQNEAQ (reference sequence). The CDR3 coding sequence is TGTGCCAGCAGCTTGACACAGGGCACTGAAGCTTTCTTT. It is translated as CASSLTQGTEAFF.

In this sample, this clone turned up once. The chain uses TRBV11-2 and TRBJ1-6; D is unresolved. Germline V gene data show CDR1 as SGHAT and CDR2 as FQNNGV. The CDR3 runs 13 residues. With 4 bases removed from V and 7 bases from J, the gap between germline ends came to 8 bases. The CDR3 DNA sequence: TGTGCCAGCAGCTCCTCGCTGAATTCACCCCTCCACTTT. It codes for CASSSSLNSPLHF.

In the case of this clone: This sample also contains other DNA sequences that code for the same CDR3. The rearrangement uses TRBV6-5 and TRBJ1-1, with D tentatively TRBD1 (6 bases). CDR1 MNHEY and CDR2 SVGAGI come from the germline V gene. V was cut by 0 bases and J by 2 bases, with 10 bases left in between. This CDR3 is 15 amino acids long. The CDR3 sequence: CASSYSTGVNTEAFF. The CDR3 coding sequence is TGTGCCAGCAGTTACTCGACAGGAGTAAACACTGAAGCTTTCTTT.

The sample holds one count of this clone. The chain is built from TRBV10-3 and TRBJ2-7; 8 bases align to TRBD1. From germline, CDR1 is ENHRY and CDR2 SYGVKD. The CDR3 loop spans 19 amino acids. V gave up 2 bases and J gave up 0 bases; unmatched junction bases: 15. DNA for the CDR3: TGTGCCATCAGTGAGCCCCGACAGGGGTTAAAGCGGAGCTCCTACGAGCAGTACTTC. Translating gives CAISEPRQGLKRSSYEQYF.

The J gene is TRBJ1-1, the V gene TRBV6-4; no definite D call. Germline V gene lookup returns CDR1 MRHNA and CDR2 SNTAGT. CDR3 length equals 13 residues. Trimming removed 2 bases at V and 3 bases at J, with 7 bases between. This chain's CDR3 is CASSDGDDTEAFF. CDR3 bases: TGTGCCAGCAGTGACGGTGACGACACTGAAGCTTTCTTT.

The sample holds one count of this clone. The chain links TRBV27 to TRBJ2-7; 8 positions agree with TRBD2. Trimming cost V 5 bases and J 1 base; bases outside gene matches: 4. Germline V gene lookup returns CDR1 MNHEY and CDR2 SMNVEV (reference sequence). The length of the CDR3 is 14 residues. CDR3 region: CASSLRGGSYEQYF. CDR3 DNA sequence: TGTGCCAGCAGTCTTCGGGGGGGGTCCTACGAGCAGTACTTC.

This rearrangement joins TRBV6-6 to TRBJ1-5; 9 positions match TRBD1. CDR1 is MNHNY, CDR2 SVGAGI, per germline (reference sequence). This CDR3 region has 16 residues. Trimming took 7 bases from V and 0 from J; bases not matched to a gene: 7. The CDR3 DNA is TGTGCCAGCACCGGGACAGGGATTAATAGCAATCAGCCCCAGCATTTT. This sequence encodes CASTGTGINSNQPQHF.

The table lists this clone with a count of one. The chain carries TRBV13 and TRBJ2-1, with TRBD2 matching 13 bases. Per germline, CDR1 PRHDT and CDR2 FYEKMQ (reference sequence). The junction had 1 base not matched to a gene; V was cut back by 5 bases and J by 0 bases. This CDR3 is built from 16 residues. CDR3 amino acids: CASSRTSGSSYNEQFF. The CDR3 nucleotides are TGTGCCAGCAGCCGGACTAGCGGGAGCTCCTACAATGAGCAGTTCTTC.